The clone carrying this T cell receptor beta chain appeared a single time. Its antigen is currently unknown. The data were taken from a study of memory CD4+ T cells and cytomegalovirus serostatus. In the study overall: This sample comes from healthy Belgian adults, under 10 CMV seropositive, 24 seronegative. The study's findings and limits: About 40% of the roughly 160 known CMV-associated TCRbeta sequences appeared in CD4+ memory.

Single viable CD3+CD4+CD8-CD45RO+ cells were sorted as the memory CD4+ T cells. Positive selection with CD4 microbeads enriched total CD4+ T cells. The CDR3 totals 14 residues. Germline V CDR1 and CDR2: MGHRA, YSYEKL. V lost 2 bases, J lost 2 bases, and 6 bases lay in between. The data were produced by immunoSEQ multiplex PCR, yet TCRdb's version contains in-frame clones alone and is incomplete. The table shows around 25,000 clones, with 76% occurring only once. The sample comprised memory CD4+ T cells from blood. This sequence was found in an adult in good health and CMV-seronegative. The chain links TRBV4-1 to TRBJ1-4; no clear D. The CDR3 sequence is CASSQPGTNEKLFF. In DNA, the CDR3 is TGCGCCAGCAGCCAACCCGGGACTAATGAAAAACTGTTTTTT.